This TCR beta chain was sequenced in a study of cytomegalovirus exposure and HLA in healthy donors. General study findings and limits: Most subjects' HLA-A and HLA-B alleles were reportedly predicted from TCR beta sequences. In a later analysis, a missense DCLRE1C variant was linked to TCR beta V- and J-gene trimming.

The CDR3 length is 16 residues. After removal of 0 bases from V and 4 bases from J, the junction contained 4 bases not matched to a gene. CDR1 LNHNV and CDR2 YYDKDF come from the germline V gene (reference sequence). 13 Jbeta primers and 60 Vbeta primers were used for the PCR. Methods used by the authors: Counted up in a later analysis, unique TCR beta chains came to some 72 million, with around 11 million shared. Assay used: immunoSEQ multiplex PCR; TCRdb lists only in-frame clones, some missing. Clone size and the V and J calls come from that table; the DNA yielded D and trimming. The sample carries 180,000 or so clones, around 77% recorded once. Details on this clone: What it recognizes is unknown.

The sample comprised PBMCs. The receptor was isolated from a female donor in good health and CMV-seronegative. This chain joins TRBV15 and TRBJ2-5; 11 bases map to TRBD1. CDR3 nucleotide sequence: TGTGCCACCAGCAGAGATCGTGGGACAGGGGGAGAGACCCAGTACTTC. Encoded protein: CATSRDRGTGGETQYF.